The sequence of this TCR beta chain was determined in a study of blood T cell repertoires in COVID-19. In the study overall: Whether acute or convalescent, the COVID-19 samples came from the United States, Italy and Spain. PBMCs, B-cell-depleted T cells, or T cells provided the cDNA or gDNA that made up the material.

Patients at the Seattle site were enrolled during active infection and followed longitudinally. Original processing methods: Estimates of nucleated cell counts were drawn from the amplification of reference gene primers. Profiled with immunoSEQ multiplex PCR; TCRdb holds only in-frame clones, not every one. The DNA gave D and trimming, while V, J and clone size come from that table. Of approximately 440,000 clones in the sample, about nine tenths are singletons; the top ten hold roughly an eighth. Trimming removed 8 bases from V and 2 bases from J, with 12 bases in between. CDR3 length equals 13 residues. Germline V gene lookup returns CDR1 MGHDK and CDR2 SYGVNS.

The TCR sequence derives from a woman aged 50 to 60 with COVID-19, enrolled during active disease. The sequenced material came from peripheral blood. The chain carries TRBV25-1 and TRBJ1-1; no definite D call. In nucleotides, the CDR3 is TGTGCCAGCTCCATAGCATTAAACACTGAAGCTTTCTTT. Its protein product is CASSIALNTEAFF.